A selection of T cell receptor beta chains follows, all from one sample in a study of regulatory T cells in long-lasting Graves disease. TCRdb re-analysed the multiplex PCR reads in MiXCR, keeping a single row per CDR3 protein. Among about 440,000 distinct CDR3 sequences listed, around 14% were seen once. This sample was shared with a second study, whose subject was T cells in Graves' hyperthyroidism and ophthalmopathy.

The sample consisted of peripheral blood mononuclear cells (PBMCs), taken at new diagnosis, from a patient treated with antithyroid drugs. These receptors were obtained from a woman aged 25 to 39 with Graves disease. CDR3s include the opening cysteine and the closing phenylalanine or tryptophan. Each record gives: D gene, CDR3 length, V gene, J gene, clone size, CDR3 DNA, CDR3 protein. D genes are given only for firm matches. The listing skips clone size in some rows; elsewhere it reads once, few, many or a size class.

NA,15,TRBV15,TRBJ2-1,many,TGTGCCACTCAGGAGGGCCGGAGCTCCTACAATGAGCAGTTCTTC,CATQEGRSSYNEQFF
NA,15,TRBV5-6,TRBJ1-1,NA,TGTGCCAGCAGCTTGGCTCTGTCAGGCTACACTGAAGCTTTCTTT,CASSLALSGYTEAFF
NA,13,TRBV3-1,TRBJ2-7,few,TGTGCCAGCAGCCAAAGGCAGGGGTCCGAGCAGTACTTC,CASSQRQGSEQYF
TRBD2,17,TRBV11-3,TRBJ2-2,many,TGTGCCAGCAGCTTCCTAGCGGGAGACGTAGGCACCGGGGAGCTGTTTTTT,CASSFLAGDVGTGELFF
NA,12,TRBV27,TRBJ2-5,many,TGTGCCAGCAGCGGGATCGGTGGGACCCAGTACTTC,CASSGIGGTQYF
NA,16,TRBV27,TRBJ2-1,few,TGTGCCAGCAGTTTCAGACTATTTGGGGGCCTCAATGAGCAGTTCTTC,CASSFRLFGGLNEQFF
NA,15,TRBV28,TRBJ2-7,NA,TGTGCCAGCAGTTTAGGTAGGGCAATATCGGGCGAGCAGTACTTC,CASSLGRAISGEQYF
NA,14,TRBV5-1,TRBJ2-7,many,TGCGCCAGCAGCTTAGGGGACGGCCCCTACGAGCAGTACTTC,CASSLGDGPYEQYF
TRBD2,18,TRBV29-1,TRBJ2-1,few,TGCAGCGTTGGGGGGGGACTAGCGGGAGGAAGCTCCTACAATGAGCAGTTCTTC,CSVGGGLAGGSSYNEQFF
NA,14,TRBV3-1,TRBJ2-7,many,TGTGCCAGCAGCCAAGGTCGGGGGTCCCGCGAGCAGTACTTC,CASSQGRGSREQYF
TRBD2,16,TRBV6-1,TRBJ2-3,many,TGTGCCAGCAGTAGCTCTAGCGGGAGTGGCACAGATACGCAGTATTTT,CASSSSSGSGTDTQYF
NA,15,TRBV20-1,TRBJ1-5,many,TGCAGTGCTAGAGAACAGGATGCCGACAATCAGCCCCAGCATTTT,CSAREQDADNQPQHF
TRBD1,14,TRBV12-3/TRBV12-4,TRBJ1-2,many,TGTGCCAGCAGTTTCGTAAAGGGGGCCGATGGCTACACCTTC,CASSFVKGADGYTF
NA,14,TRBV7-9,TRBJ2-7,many,TGTGCCAGCAGCTTAGCGTCTGCAGGGACCGAGCAGTACTTC,CASSLASAGTEQYF
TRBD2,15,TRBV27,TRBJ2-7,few,TGTGCCAGCAGTTCCTGGCGGGAGGAAGCTCGCGAGCAGTACTTC,CASSSWREEAREQYF
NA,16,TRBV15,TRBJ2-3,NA,TGTGCCACCAGCAGCTACGGGATCCGAGGTTCCGGTACGCAGTATTTT,CATSSYGIRGSGTQYF
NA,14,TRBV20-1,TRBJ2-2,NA,TGCAGTGCCCCATCGACTCGACCCACCGGGGAGCTGTTTTTT,CSAPSTRPTGELFF
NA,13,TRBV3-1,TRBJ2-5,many,TGTGCCAGCAGCCCAACGGGGCGTGAGACCCAGTACTTC,CASSPTGRETQYF
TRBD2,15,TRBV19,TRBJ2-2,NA,TGTGCTGTACTACTAGCGGGAGGGAACACCGGGGAGCTGTTTTTT,CAVLLAGGNTGELFF
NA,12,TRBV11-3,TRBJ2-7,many,TGTGCCAGACAGGGATCCCTCTACGAGCAGTACTTC,CARQGSLYEQYF
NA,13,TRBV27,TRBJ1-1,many,TGTGCCAGCAGTTTATTCCGGGACACTGAAGCTTTCTTT,CASSLFRDTEAFF
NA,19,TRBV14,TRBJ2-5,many,TGTGCCAGCAGCCAAGATTATATGGTGGCAACTAGCAACCAAGAGACCCAGTACTTC,CASSQDYMVATSNQETQYF
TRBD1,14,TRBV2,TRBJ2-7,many,TGTGCCAGCAGCGAACAGGGGGCAATCCACGAGCAGTACTTC,CASSEQGAIHEQYF
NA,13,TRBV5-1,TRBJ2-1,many,TGCGCCAGCAGCTTGATGGGAGCCCATGAGCAGTTCTTC,CASSLMGAHEQFF
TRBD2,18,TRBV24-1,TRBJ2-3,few,TGTGCCACCAGTGGATCGATGGGCGGGAGTCAGTTTGGAGATACGCAGTATTTT,CATSGSMGGSQFGDTQYF
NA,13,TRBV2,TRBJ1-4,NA,TGTGCCAGCAGTTCGGGGATTAATGAAAAACTGTTTTTT,CASSSGINEKLFF
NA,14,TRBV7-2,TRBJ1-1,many,TGTGCCAGCAGCTTAGCGAGTAGTGGACCATACGCGCTCTTT,CASSLASSGPYALF
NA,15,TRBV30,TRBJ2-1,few,TGTGCCTGGTACCGGGCCCCCGGGAGTTACAATGAGCAGTTCTTC,CAWYRAPGSYNEQFF
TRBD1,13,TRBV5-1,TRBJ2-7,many,TGCGCCAGCGAGATGGCAGGGGGTGGCGAGCAGTACTTC,CASEMAGGGEQYF
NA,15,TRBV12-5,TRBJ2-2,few,TGTGCTAGTGGTTTGGTACTCCACCGCAGGGGGGAGCTGTTTTTT,CASGLVLHRRGELFF
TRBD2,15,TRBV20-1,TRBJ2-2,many,TGCAGTGCTAGTGCACCGGGACTACCAACCGGGGAGCTGTTTTTT,CSASAPGLPTGELFF
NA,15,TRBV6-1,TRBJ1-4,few,TGTGCCAGCAGGGACCGAGGGTCAACTAATGAAAAACTGTTTTTT,CASRDRGSTNEKLFF
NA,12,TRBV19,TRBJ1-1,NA,TGTGCCACCCGTTGGGAGGGCACTGAAGCTTTCTTT,CATRWEGTEAFF
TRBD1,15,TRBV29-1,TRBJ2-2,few,TGCAGCGTTGAAAGTGCGGACAGGGGGTTCGGGGAGCTGTTTTTT,CSVESADRGFGELFF
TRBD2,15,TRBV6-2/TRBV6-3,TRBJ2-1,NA,TGTGCCAGCAGTCCCAAAACTAGCGGGAGGTTTGAGCAGTTCTTC,CASSPKTSGRFEQFF
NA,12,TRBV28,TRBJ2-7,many,TGTGCCAGCCAATCTGATCCCTACGAGCAGTACTTC,CASQSDPYEQYF
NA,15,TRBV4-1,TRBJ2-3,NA,TGCGCCAGCAGCCAAGTAGCTGCACAGTCCGATACGCAGTATTTT,CASSQVAAQSDTQYF
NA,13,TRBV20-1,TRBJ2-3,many,TGCAGTGCCCCGGGACCTAGCACAGATACGCAGTATTTT,CSAPGPSTDTQYF
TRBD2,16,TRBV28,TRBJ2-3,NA,TGTGCCAGCAGTGATCTGTCTAGCGGGTCGACAGATACGCAGTATTTT,CASSDLSSGSTDTQYF
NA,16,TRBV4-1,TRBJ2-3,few,TGCGCCAGCAGCCAAGAGTGGAGGGGGCGGGCAGATACGCAGTATTTT,CASSQEWRGRADTQYF
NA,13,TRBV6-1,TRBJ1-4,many,TGTGCCAGCAGTCTTCGGACCTTTGAAAAACTGTTTTTT,CASSLRTFEKLFF
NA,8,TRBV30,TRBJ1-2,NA,TGTGCCTGGAACAGGGCGACCTTC,CAWNRATF
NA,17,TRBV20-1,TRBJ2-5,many,TGCAGTGCTAGAGACCTATTGTCGAGCGGGCTCAGGGAGACCCAGTACTTC,CSARDLLSSGLRETQYF
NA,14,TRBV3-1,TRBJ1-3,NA,TGTGCCAGCAGCCTCAACGGTCCTGGAAACACCATATATTTT,CASSLNGPGNTIYF
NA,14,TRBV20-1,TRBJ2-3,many,TGCAGTGCTAGCCCCCCTCGGGTCACAGATACGCAGTATTTT,CSASPPRVTDTQYF
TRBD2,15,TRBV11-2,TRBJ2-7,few,TGTGCCAGCAGCTTGGATACTAGCGGGGTTTACGAGCAGTACTTC,CASSLDTSGVYEQYF
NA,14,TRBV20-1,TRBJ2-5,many,TGCAGTGCTAGCCGGACTGGCCTAACCGAGACCCAGTACTTC,CSASRTGLTETQYF
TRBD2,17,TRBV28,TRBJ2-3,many,TGTGCCAGCACCTCTGGGGCTAGCGGGACTAGCACAGATACGCAGTATTTT,CASTSGASGTSTDTQYF
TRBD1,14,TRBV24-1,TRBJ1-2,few,TGTGCCACCAGCCTGACAGGGGATGAATATGGCTACACCTTC,CATSLTGDEYGYTF
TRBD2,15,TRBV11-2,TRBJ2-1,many,TGTGCCAGCAGCCTCAACTCCGGGACTAACTTTGAGCAGTTCTTC,CASSLNSGTNFEQFF